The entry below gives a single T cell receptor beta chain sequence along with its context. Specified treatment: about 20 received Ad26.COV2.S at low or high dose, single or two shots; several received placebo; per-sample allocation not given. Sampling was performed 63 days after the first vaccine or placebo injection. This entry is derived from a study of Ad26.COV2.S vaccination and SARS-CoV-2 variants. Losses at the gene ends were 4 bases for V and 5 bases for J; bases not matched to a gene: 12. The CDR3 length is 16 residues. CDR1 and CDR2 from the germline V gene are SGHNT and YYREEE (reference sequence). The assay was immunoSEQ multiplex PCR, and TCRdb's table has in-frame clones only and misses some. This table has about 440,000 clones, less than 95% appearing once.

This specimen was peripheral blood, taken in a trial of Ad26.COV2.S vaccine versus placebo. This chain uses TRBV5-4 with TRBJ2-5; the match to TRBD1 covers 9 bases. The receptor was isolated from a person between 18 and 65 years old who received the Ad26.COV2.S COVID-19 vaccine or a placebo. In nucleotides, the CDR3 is TGTGCCAGCAGCATACTCAGGACAGGGGCGGGGGAGACCCAGTACTTC. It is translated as CASSILRTGAGETQYF. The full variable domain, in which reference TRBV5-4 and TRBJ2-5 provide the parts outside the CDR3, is ETGVTQSPTHLIKTRGQQVTLRCSSQSGHNTVSWYQQALGQGPQFIFQYYREEENGRGNFPPRFSGLQFPNYSSELNVNALELDDSALYLCASSILRTGAGETQYFGPGTRLLVL.